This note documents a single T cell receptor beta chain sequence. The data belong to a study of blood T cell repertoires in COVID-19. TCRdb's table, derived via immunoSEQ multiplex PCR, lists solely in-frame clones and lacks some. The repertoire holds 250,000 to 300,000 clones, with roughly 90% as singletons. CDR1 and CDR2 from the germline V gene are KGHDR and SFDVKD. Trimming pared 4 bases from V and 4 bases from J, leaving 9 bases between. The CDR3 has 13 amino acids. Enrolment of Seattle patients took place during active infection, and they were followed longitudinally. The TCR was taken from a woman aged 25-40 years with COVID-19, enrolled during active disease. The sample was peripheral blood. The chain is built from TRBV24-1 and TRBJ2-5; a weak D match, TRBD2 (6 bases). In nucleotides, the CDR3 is TGTGCCACCAGTGAGGACTACAGAGAGACCCAGTACTTC. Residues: CATSEDYRETQYF.